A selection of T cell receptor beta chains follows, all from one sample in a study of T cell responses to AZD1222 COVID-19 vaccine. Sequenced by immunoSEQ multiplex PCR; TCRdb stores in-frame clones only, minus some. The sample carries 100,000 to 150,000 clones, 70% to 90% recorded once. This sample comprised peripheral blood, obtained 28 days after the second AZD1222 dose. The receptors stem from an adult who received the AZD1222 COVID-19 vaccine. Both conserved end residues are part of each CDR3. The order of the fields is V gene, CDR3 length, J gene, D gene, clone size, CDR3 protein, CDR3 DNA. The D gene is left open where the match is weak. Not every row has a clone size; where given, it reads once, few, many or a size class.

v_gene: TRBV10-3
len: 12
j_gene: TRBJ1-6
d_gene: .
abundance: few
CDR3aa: CAIRGRNSPLHF
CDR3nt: TGTGCCATCAGGGGTCGGAATTCACCCCTCCACTTT

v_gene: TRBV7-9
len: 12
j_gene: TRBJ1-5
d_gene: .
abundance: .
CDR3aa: CASSSLFGAQHF
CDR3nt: TGTGCCAGCAGCTCTCTTTTTGGGGCCCAGCATTTT

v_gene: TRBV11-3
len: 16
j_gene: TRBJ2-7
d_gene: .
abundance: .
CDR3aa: CASSPGAGLNSYEQYF
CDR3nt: TGTGCCAGCAGCCCGGGGGCGGGTCTTAACTCCTACGAGCAGTACTTC

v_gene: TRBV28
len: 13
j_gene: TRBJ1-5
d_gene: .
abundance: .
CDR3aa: CASQRPSNQPQHF
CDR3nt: TGTGCCAGCCAACGTCCCAGCAATCAGCCCCAGCATTTT

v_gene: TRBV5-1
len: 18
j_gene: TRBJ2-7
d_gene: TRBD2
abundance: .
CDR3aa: CASSSGLAGVLGSYEQYF
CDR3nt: TGCGCCAGCAGCTCCGGACTAGCGGGAGTATTGGGATCCTACGAGCAGTACTTC

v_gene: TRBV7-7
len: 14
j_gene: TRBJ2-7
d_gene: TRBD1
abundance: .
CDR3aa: CASSLDRGKSEQYF
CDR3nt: TGTGCCAGCAGCTTAGACAGGGGGAAGAGCGAGCAGTACTTC

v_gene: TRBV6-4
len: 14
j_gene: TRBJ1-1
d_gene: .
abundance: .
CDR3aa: CASSPAVVNTEAFF
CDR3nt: TGTGCCAGCAGCCCGGCGGTAGTCAACACTGAAGCTTTCTTT

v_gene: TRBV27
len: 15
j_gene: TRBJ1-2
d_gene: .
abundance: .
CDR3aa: CASSVTSQGNYGYTF
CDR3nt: TGTGCCAGCAGTGTAACTAGCCAAGGCAACTATGGCTACACCTTC

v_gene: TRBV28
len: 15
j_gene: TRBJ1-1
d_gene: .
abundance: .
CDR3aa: CASSLFQGRGTEAFF
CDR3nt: TGTGCCAGCAGTTTGTTCCAGGGTCGAGGAACTGAAGCTTTCTTT

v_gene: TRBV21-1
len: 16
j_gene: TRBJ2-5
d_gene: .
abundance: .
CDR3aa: CASSKDRDREFETQYF
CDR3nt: TGTGCCAGCAGCAAAGACCGGGACAGGGAATTTGAGACCCAGTACTTC

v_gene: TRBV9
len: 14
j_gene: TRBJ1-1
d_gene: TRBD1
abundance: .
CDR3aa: CASSVGQTNTEAFF
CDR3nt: TGTGCCAGCAGCGTGGGACAGACGAACACTGAAGCTTTCTTT

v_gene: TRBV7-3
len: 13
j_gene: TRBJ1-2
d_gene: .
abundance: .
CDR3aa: CASSLRQGSGYTF
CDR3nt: TGTGCCAGCAGCTTACGGCAGGGGTCGGGCTACACCTTC

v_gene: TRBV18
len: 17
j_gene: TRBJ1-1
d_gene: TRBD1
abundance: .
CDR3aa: CASSRLFSGTGNTEAFF
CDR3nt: TGTGCCAGCTCACGACTTTTCTCCGGGACAGGGAACACTGAAGCTTTCTTT

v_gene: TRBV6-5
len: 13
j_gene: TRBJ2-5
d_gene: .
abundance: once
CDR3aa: CASSYSKWKTQYF
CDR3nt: TGTGCCAGCAGTTACTCAAAATGGAAGACCCAGTACTTC

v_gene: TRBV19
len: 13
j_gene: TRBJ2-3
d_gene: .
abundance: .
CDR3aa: CASSGAMGDTQYF
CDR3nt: TGTGCCAGTAGTGGGGCCATGGGAGATACGCAGTATTTT

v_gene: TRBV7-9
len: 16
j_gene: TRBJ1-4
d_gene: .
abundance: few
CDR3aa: CASSSGWRGPNEKLFF
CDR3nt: TGTGCCAGCAGCTCGGGTTGGAGGGGACCTAATGAAAAACTGTTTTTT

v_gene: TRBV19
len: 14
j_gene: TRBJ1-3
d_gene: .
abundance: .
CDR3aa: CASSITRTGNTIYF
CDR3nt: TGTGCCAGTAGTATAACGAGAACTGGAAACACCATATATTTT

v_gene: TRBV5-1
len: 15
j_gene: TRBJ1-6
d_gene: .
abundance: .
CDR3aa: CASSLEADLNSPLHF
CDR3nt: TGCGCCAGCAGCTTGGAGGCCGACCTAAATTCACCCCTCCACTTT

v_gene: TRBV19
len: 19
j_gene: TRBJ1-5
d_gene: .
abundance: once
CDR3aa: CASSLPGGGKQAAGQPQHF
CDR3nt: TGTGCCAGTAGCCTCCCTGGGGGAGGAAAACAGGCAGCTGGCCAGCCCCAGCATTTT

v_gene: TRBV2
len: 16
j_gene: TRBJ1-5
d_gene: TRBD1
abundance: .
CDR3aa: CASSPDTGGRNQPQHF
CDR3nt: TGTGCCAGCAGTCCCGATACAGGGGGCCGCAATCAGCCCCAGCATTTT

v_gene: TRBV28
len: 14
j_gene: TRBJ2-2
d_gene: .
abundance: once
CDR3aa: CASSWGAGTGELFF
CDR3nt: TGTGCCAGCAGTTGGGGGGCGGGCACCGGGGAGCTGTTTTTT

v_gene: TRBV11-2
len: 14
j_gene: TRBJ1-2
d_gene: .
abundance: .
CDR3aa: CASSLDRTNYGYTF
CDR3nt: TGTGCCAGCAGCTTAGACAGGACTAACTATGGCTACACCTTC

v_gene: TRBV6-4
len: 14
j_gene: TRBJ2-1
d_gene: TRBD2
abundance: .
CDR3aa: CASSRGEEGNEQFF
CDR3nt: TGTGCCAGCAGTCGGGGGGAGGAAGGCAATGAGCAGTTCTTC

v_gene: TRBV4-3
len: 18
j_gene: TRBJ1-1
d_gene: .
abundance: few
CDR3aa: CASSQLPGGQGQMSKAFF
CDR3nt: TGCGCCAGCAGCCAGCTCCCAGGAGGCCAGGGGCAGATGAGCAAAGCTTTCTTT

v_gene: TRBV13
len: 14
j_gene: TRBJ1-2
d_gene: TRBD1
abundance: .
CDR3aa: CASSLPGGAYGYTF
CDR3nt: TGTGCCAGCAGCTTACCAGGGGGAGCCTATGGCTACACCTTC

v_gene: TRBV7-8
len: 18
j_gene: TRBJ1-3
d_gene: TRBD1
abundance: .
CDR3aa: CASSSGGTGGLIGNTIYF
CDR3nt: TGTGCCAGCAGCTCAGGCGGGACAGGGGGCTTGATTGGAAACACCATATATTTT

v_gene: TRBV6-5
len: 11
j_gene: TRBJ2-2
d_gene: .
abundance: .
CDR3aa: CASRDTGELFF
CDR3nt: TGTGCCAGCAGAGACACCGGGGAGCTGTTTTTT

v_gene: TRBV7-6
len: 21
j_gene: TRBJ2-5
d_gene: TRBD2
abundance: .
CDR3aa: CASSQEHPGLAGFEAKETQYF
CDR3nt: TGTGCCAGCAGCCAAGAACATCCGGGACTAGCGGGTTTCGAAGCTAAAGAGACCCAGTACTTC

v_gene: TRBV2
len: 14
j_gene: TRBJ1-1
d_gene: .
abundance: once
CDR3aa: CASSERVLNTEAFF
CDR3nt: TGTGCCAGCAGTGAAAGGGTACTGAACACTGAAGCTTTCTTT

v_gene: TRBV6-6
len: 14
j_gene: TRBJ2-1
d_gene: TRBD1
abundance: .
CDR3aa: CASNRDRVVHEQFF
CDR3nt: TGTGCCAGCAATCGGGACAGGGTTGTTCATGAGCAGTTCTTC

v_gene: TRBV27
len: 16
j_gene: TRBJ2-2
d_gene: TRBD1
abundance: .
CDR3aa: CASNPRGQGLTGELFF
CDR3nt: TGTGCCAGCAATCCTCGGGGACAGGGCCTCACCGGGGAGCTGTTTTTT

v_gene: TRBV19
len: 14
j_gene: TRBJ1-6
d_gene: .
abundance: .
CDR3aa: CASRENRAPSPLHF
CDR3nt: TGTGCCAGTAGGGAAAACAGGGCCCCATCACCCCTCCACTTT

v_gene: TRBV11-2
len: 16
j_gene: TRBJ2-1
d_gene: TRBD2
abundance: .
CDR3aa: CASSSRSSGDYNEQFF
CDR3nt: TGTGCCAGCAGCTCCCGATCGAGCGGGGACTACAATGAGCAGTTCTTC

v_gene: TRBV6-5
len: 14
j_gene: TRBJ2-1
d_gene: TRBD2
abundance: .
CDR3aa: CASRTSGRWNEQFF
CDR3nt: TGTGCCAGCAGGACTAGCGGGAGGTGGAATGAGCAGTTCTTC

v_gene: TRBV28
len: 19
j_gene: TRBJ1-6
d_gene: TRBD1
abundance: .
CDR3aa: CASSPSPGQGIFWNSPLHF
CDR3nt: TGTGCCAGCAGTCCAAGTCCGGGACAGGGTATTTTTTGGAATTCACCCCTCCACTTT

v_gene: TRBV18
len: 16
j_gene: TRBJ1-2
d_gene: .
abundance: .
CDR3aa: CASSPPGGVSNYGYTF
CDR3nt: TGTGCCAGCTCACCACCGGGTGGGGTGTCTAACTATGGCTACACCTTC

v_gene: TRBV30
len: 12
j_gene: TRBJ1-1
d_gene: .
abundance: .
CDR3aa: CAWKFFNTEAFF
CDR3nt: TGTGCCTGGAAGTTTTTTAACACTGAAGCTTTCTTT

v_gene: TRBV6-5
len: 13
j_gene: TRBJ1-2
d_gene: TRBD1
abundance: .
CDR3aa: CASSPNRGNGYTF
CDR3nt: TGTGCCAGCAGCCCAAACAGGGGAAATGGCTACACCTTC

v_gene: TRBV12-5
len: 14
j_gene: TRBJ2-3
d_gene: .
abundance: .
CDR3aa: CASGPGLSTDTQYF
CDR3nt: TGTGCTAGTGGACCTGGACTAAGCACAGATACGCAGTATTTT

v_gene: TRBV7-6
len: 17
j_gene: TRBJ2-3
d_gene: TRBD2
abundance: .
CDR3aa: CASSHLGTSGILDTQYF
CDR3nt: TGTGCCAGCAGCCATCTCGGGACTAGCGGGATACTAGATACGCAGTATTTT